This entry is about one TCR beta chain. These data belong to a study of blood T cell repertoires in COVID-19. Study summary: Acute and convalescent COVID-19 samples came from the United States, Italy and Spain. The cDNA or gDNA used as material had been derived from T cells, B-cell-depleted T cells, or PBMCs.

Original analysis: Amplified reference gene primers provided the basis for estimating nucleated cell counts. Profiled with immunoSEQ multiplex PCR; TCRdb holds only in-frame clones, not every one. The D gene and trimming were derived from the DNA, and the V and J assignments and clone size from that table. The sample shows about 210,000 clones, around 84% of them seen only once. CDR3 length equals 14 residues. V was shortened by 5 bases and J by 0 bases, with 11 bases between the two germline ends. From germline, CDR1 is MNHEY and CDR2 SMNVEV (reference sequence). Sequencing was carried out using peripheral blood. The V and J genes are TRBV27 and TRBJ2-7; D unresolved. This clonotype was sampled from a human donor in a cohort sampled during active COVID-19. As DNA, the CDR3 is TGTGCCAGCAGTCCGACTGGCTTCTCCTACGAGCAGTACTTC. Translated: CASSPTGFSYEQYF.